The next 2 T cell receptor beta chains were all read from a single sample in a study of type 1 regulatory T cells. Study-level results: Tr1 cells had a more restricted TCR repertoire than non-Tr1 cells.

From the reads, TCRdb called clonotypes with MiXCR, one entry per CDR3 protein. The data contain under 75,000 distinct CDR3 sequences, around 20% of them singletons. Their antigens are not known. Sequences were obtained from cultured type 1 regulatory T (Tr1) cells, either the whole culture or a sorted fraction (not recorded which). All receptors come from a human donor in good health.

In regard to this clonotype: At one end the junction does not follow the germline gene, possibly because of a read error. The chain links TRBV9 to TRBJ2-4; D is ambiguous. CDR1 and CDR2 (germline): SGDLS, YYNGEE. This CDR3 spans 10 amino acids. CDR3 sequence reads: CASSVGNPSF. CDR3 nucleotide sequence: TGTGCCAGCAGCGTAGGTAACCCCTCCTTC. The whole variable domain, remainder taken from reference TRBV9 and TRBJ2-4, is DSGVTQTPKHLITATGQRVTLRCSPRSGDLSVYWYQQSLDQGLQFLIQYYNGEERAKGNILERFSAQQFPDLHSELNLSSLELGDSALYFCASSVGNPSFGAGTRLSVL.

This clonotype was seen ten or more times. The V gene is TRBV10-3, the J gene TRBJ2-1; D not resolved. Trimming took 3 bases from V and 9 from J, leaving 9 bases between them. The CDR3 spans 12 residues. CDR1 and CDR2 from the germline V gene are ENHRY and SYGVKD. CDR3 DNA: TGTGCCATCAGTGAAAAGAAGCTTGAGCAGTTCTTC. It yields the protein CAISEKKLEQFF.